What follows are 17 T cell receptor beta chains derived from one specimen sequenced in a study of blood T cell repertoires in COVID-19. Using immunoSEQ multiplex PCR, the repertoire was profiled, and TCRdb retains in-frame clones only, with some absent. This sample has approximately 97,000 clones, with approximately 90% found just once. The sequenced sample was peripheral blood. These receptors all stem from a man between 60 and 70 years old with acute or convalescent COVID-19.

The V gene is TRBV27, the J gene TRBJ1-3, with D possibly TRBD1 on 6 matching bases. Germline values: CDR1 MNHEY, CDR2 SMNVEV (reference sequence). The V gene lost 6 bases and the J gene lost 4 bases, with 22 bases spanning the gap. The CDR3 length is 17 residues. The CDR3 nucleotides are TGTGCCAGCAGGGCCCACGGGGGGCAATCTGCGGGAAACACCATATATTTT. Translating it yields CASRAHGGQSAGNTIYF.

As concerns this clone: A junction end diverges from the germline sequence, so it may reflect a read error. The rearrangement joins TRBV2 to TRBJ1-5; D not certain. This CDR3 contains 13 residues. Looked up from germline, CDR1 is SNHLY and CDR2 is FYNNEI. The CDR3, as DNA: TGTGCCAGCAATGAAGGACTGAGACAGCCCCAGCATTTT. It encodes CASNEGLRQPQHF.

The chain has TRBV20-1 and TRBJ1-2; perhaps TRBD1 as D (5 bases). Germline V CDR1 and CDR2: DFQATT, SNEGSKA (reference sequence). The CDR3 covers 11 residues. The V end was cut by 6 bases, the J end by 8 bases, with 13 bases between. CDR3 sequence (DNA): TGCAGTGCCGGGGACTTAATCGGCTACACCTTC. This translates into CSAGDLIGYTF.

The CDR3 DNA follows: TGCGCCAGCAGCTCCGGGACAGGGGGAAACACCATATATTTT. This codes for CASSSGTGGNTIYF. The chain recombines TRBV4-1 with TRBJ1-3; 9 bases fit TRBD1. The CDR3 totals 14 residues. Trimming at V came to 5 bases and at J to 4 bases, leaving 3 bases not matched to a gene. Germline V lookup: CDR1 MGHRA, CDR2 YSYEKL.

This sequence joins TRBV6-5 and TRBJ1-2, with 7 bases fitting TRBD1. CDR3 size: 16 residues. In germline, CDR1 is MNHEY, CDR2 SVGAGI. J lost 6 bases, V lost 2 bases, and 12 bases had no gene match. The CDR3 DNA follows: TGTGCCAGCAGTTACGGGTCAGGGGGAGCAAATCATGGCTACACCTTC. It translates to CASSYGSGGANHGYTF.

This clone was picked up one time. The chain carries TRBV6-5 and TRBJ1-1, with D maybe TRBD1 (6 bases). V was trimmed by 4 bases and J by 0 bases, leaving 9 bases between them. Germline lookup yields CDR1 MNHEY and CDR2 SVGAGI. This CDR3 comprises 14 residues. This chain's CDR3 is CASSLGQLNTEAFF. The CDR3 DNA sequence: TGTGCCAGCAGTTTGGGACAATTGAACACTGAAGCTTTCTTT.

J is TRBJ1-2 and V is TRBV6-5, with 7 bases that match TRBD1. The CDR3 runs to 14 residues. Losses at the gene ends were 4 bases for V and 4 bases for J; bases not matched to a gene: 6. Looked up from germline, CDR1 is MNHEY and CDR2 is SVGAGI. The CDR3 region is CASSFGGQPYGYTF. The CDR3 DNA reads as TGTGCCAGCAGTTTTGGGGGACAGCCCTATGGCTACACCTTC.

In this sample, this clone turned up a few times. The CDR3 DNA is TGCGCCAGCAGCCAAGAATTAAAGACAGCCTACAATGAGCAGTTCTTC. Its translation is CASSQELKTAYNEQFF. This rearrangement joins TRBV4-1 to TRBJ2-1, with D perhaps matching TRBD1 (5 bases). The CDR3 has 16 amino acids. The V gene lost 0 bases and the J gene lost 2 bases, with 11 bases spanning the gap. Germline CDR1 MGHRA, CDR2 YSYEKL.

This clone has a single count. V gene TRBV2 combines with J gene TRBJ1-1; 9 bases align to TRBD1. The CDR3 runs 13 residues. V lost 8 bases and J lost 4; bases outside the gene matches: 5. Germline CDR1 SNHLY, CDR2 FYNNEI. The DNA for the CDR3 is TGTGCCAGCTATATGACAGGGGGCACTGAAGCTTTCTTT. Translation gives CASYMTGGTEAFF. The whole variable domain, remainder taken from reference TRBV2 and TRBJ1-1, is EPEVTQTPSHQVTQMGQEVILRCVPISNHLYFYWYRQILGQKVEFLVSFYNNEISEKSEIFDDQFSVERPDGSNFTLKIRSTKLEDSAMYFCASYMTGGTEAFFGQGTRLTVV.

The J gene is TRBJ2-1, the V gene TRBV14; perhaps TRBD2 as D (5 bases). V lost 3 bases to trimming and J lost 3 bases, with 12 bases between them. The CDR3 contains 15 residues. Germline V gives CDR1 SGHDN, CDR2 FVKESK. CDR3 region: CASSHGIIFYNEQFF. The DNA for the CDR3 is TGTGCCAGCAGCCACGGGATTATCTTCTACAATGAGCAGTTCTTC.

This chain connects TRBV10-3 to TRBJ2-2; 7 positions agree with TRBD1. Germline assignment: CDR1 ENHRY and CDR2 SYGVKD. Trimming at V came to 4 bases and at J to 1 base, leaving 15 bases not matched to a gene. The CDR3 length is 19 residues. The CDR3 nucleotides read TGTGCCATCAGTGGGGGTCGACTGGCCGGGACAGTGAACACCGGGGAGCTGTTTTTT. This translates into CAISGGRLAGTVNTGELFF.

The rearrangement links TRBV29-1 to TRBJ1-2; D uncertain. Trimming pared 7 bases from V and 4 bases from J, leaving 16 bases between. The CDR3 contains 13 residues. Germline V CDR1 and CDR2: SQVTM, ANQGSEA. The CDR3 reads CSAELRAAYGYTF. Here the CDR3 DNA reads TGCAGCGCCGAGCTGCGGGCCGCCTATGGCTACACCTTC.

Of note for this clone: At the DNA level, this CDR3 is encoded by other sequences in the same sample as well. The rearrangement links TRBV3-1 (or the pseudogene TRBV3-2) to TRBJ1-1, with a weak D call TRBD1 (5 bases). V was shortened by 1 base and J by 2 bases, with 8 bases between the two germline ends. Germline V gene lookup returns CDR1 LGHDT and CDR2 YNNKEL (reference sequence). The CDR3 spans 14 residues. This chain's CDR3 is CASSQGGTNTEAFF. The DNA for the CDR3 is TGTGCCAGCAGCCAAGGGGGCACAAACACTGAAGCTTTCTTT.

This chain connects TRBV7-2 to TRBJ1-2, with D uncertain. In germline, CDR1 is SGHTA, CDR2 FQGNSA. CDR3 length equals 12 residues. V was cut by 4 bases and J by 6 bases, with 9 bases left in between. This CDR3 is CASSSTFDGYTF. CDR3 sequence (DNA): TGTGCCAGCAGCTCCACTTTTGATGGCTACACCTTC.

The rearrangement joins TRBV29-1 to TRBJ1-2; a possible D gene is TRBD1 (5 bases). Deletions cut 6 bases from V and 4 bases from J, with 9 bases between. The CDR3 length is 11 residues. Germline V gene sequence: CDR1 SQVTM, CDR2 ANQGSEA. CDR3 sequence: CSVGGGYGYTF. The CDR3 DNA reads TGCAGCGTGGGGGGAGGCTATGGCTACACCTTC. Looking up the rest from reference TRBV29-1 and TRBJ1-2 gives the full variable domain: SAVISQKPSRDICQRGTSLTIQCQVDSQVTMMFWYRQQPGQSLTLIATANQGSEATYESGFVIDKFPISRPNLTFSTLTVSNMSPEDSSIYLCSVGGGYGYTFGSGTRLTVV.

On this clone itself: Other DNA sequences in the sample encode the same CDR3. V is TRBV6-5 and J is TRBJ1-2; unclear D gene. Per germline, CDR1 MNHEY and CDR2 SVGAGI. This CDR3 has 11 residues. V was cut by 6 bases and J by 2 bases, with 4 bases left in between. Here the CDR3 reads CASRQNYGYTF. CDR3 nucleotides: TGTGCCAGCAGGCAGAACTATGGCTACACCTTC.

This clone was observed once. The gene calls are TRBV10-3 and TRBJ2-1; TRBD2 matches at 10 bases. Germline values: CDR1 ENHRY, CDR2 SYGVKD. The CDR3 is 17 amino acids. Trimming cost V 0 bases and J 3 bases; bases outside gene matches: 5. CDR3 sequence reads: CAISESLAGGIYNEQFF. CDR3 coding DNA: TGTGCCATCAGTGAGTCTTTAGCGGGGGGCATCTACAATGAGCAGTTCTTC.